This entry lists 10 T cell receptor beta chains sequenced from one sample in a study of blood T cell repertoires in COVID-19. Repertoires were generated with immunoSEQ multiplex PCR, while TCRdb's copy carries only in-frame clones and drops some. This table has 390,000 or so clones, roughly four fifths appearing once. The sample taken for sequencing was PBMCs or T cells enriched from blood (not recorded which). Source of these receptors: a woman aged 50 to 65 who had recovered from COVID-19.

The chain recombines TRBV18 with TRBJ1-2; tentatively, D is TRBD1 (6 bases). CDR1 is KGHSH, CDR2 LQKENI, per germline. V shed 5 bases and J shed 8 bases, with 9 bases lying between them. This CDR3 is built from 11 residues. CDR3: CASSATGGYTF. The CDR3 bases are TGTGCCAGCTCAGCCACAGGGGGCTACACCTTC.

Only a few counts were recorded for this clone. The chain links TRBV9 to TRBJ1-1, with D uncertain. Deletions cut 2 bases from V and 4 bases from J, with 15 bases between. CDR1 and CDR2 from the germline V gene are SGDLS and YYNGEE. The CDR3 runs to 15 residues. The CDR3 protein is CASSVGGSPATEAFF. CDR3 nucleotide sequence: TGTGCCAGCAGCGTGGGTGGGAGCCCGGCCACTGAAGCTTTCTTT.

This chain connects TRBV7-2 to TRBJ1-3; 8 bases match TRBD1. Germline V gene lookup returns CDR1 SGHTA and CDR2 FQGNSA. V trimming: 1 base; J trimming: 0 bases; junction bases outside the gene matches: 2. The CDR3 spans 16 residues. The CDR3 DNA reads TGTGCCAGCAGCTTAGAAGGACAGGGCTCTGGAAACACCATATATTTT. It translates to CASSLEGQGSGNTIYF.

The chain has TRBV6-2 or TRBV6-3 and TRBJ1-2; the match to TRBD1 covers 10 bases. CDR1 and CDR2 from the germline V gene are MNHEY and SVGEGT. V gave up 5 bases and J gave up 5 bases; unmatched junction bases: 8. This CDR3 is 15 amino acids long. CDR3 loop: CASSEPGQGNYGYTF. As DNA, the CDR3 is TGTGCCAGCAGTGAGCCGGGACAGGGGAATTATGGCTACACCTTC.

The chain recombines TRBV7-2 with TRBJ2-7, with 8 bases aligning to TRBD2. This CDR3 is built from 15 residues. Trimming took 4 bases from V and 5 from J; bases not matched to a gene: 10. Germline loops: CDR1 SGHTA, CDR2 FQGNSA. CDR3 nucleotides: TGTGCCAGCAGCTCGACCGGCCGGGGGGGGCACGAGCAGTACTTC. Translation gives CASSSTGRGGHEQYF.

The gene calls are TRBV19 and TRBJ2-3; 7 positions agree with TRBD1. The J segment lost 5 bases and the V segment lost 6 bases, leaving 2 bases of the junction unmatched. The V gene's germline CDR1 is LNHDA and CDR2 SQIVND (reference sequence). The CDR3 length is 12 residues. This chain's CDR3 is CASRGGLDTQYF. CDR3 nucleotide sequence: TGTGCCAGTAGAGGGGGCCTAGATACGCAGTATTTT.

The chain combines TRBV20-1 with TRBJ2-7, with TRBD2 matching over 10 bases. After removal of 3 bases from V and 6 bases from J, the junction contained 8 bases not matched to a gene. CDR1 is DFQATT and CDR2 is SNEGSKA in the germline V gene (reference sequence). The CDR3 has 14 amino acids. The CDR3 here is CSASDLAGAAEQYF. CDR3 in DNA: TGCAGTGCTAGTGATCTAGCGGGAGCAGCCGAGCAGTACTTC.

The rearrangement joins TRBV13 to TRBJ2-3; D is possibly TRBD2 (7 bases). The germline gives CDR1 PRHDT, CDR2 FYEKMQ (reference sequence). The CDR3 spans 15 residues. V was cut by 4 bases and J by 6 bases, with 17 bases left in between. The CDR3 nucleotides are TGTGCCAGCAGCTCCTTGAGCGGGGACATGGATACGCAGTATTTT. Encoded protein: CASSSLSGDMDTQYF.

The rearrangement uses TRBV6-6 and TRBJ1-1, with D possibly matching TRBD1 (5 bases). The V end lost 8 bases, the J end lost 5 bases, and 18 bases lay between the germline ends. Per the germline V gene, CDR1 is MNHNY and CDR2 is SVGAGI (reference sequence). The CDR3 contains 14 residues. The CDR3: CASGLQGSWTEAFF. As DNA, the CDR3 is TGTGCCAGCGGGCTTCAGGGAAGTTGGACTGAAGCTTTCTTT.

For this clone: An end of the junction does not agree with germline; a read error may underlie this. This chain uses TRBV20-1 with TRBJ1-1; no reliable D call. The germline gives CDR1 DFQATT, CDR2 SNEGSKA (reference sequence). The CDR3 extends over 10 amino acids. CDR3 nucleotide sequence: TGCAGTGCTTCCGGTATACTTTCGGGGTTT. Translation gives CSASGILSGF.